This T cell receptor (beta chain) was obtained from a study of pediatric ulcerative colitis. The rectum was sampled with one to two pinch biopsies at colonoscopy. Sequencing depth was up to 500,000 reads per sample. The protocol was immunoSEQ multiplex PCR, while the TCRdb copy is restricted to in-frame clones and leaves out a portion. The sample lists approximately 18,000 clones; nearly 75% were seen once. Sample: gut tissue. The clonotype comes from a boy between 10 and 17 years old with moderate ulcerative colitis.

This CDR3 reads CASSPREGKNIQYF. In nucleotides, the CDR3 is TGTGCCAGCAGCCCACGAGAGGGCAAAAACATTCAGTACTTC. The chain links TRBV7-8 to TRBJ2-4, with D possibly matching TRBD2 (5 bases). The CDR3 runs 14 residues. Germline CDR1 reads SGHVS; CDR2 reads FQNEAQ. The germline V and J ends were trimmed by 5 bases and 3 bases, with 11 bases remaining between them.